A selection of T cell receptor beta chains follows, all from one sample in a study of OX40 agonist ivuxolimab in advanced cancers. Clones were read by immunoSEQ multiplex PCR, and TCRdb kept only the in-frame ones, dropping some. The table includes over 30,000 clones, roughly 82% detected once. This specimen was CD4+ or CD8+ T cells sorted from blood, taken in a trial of the OX40 agonist ivuxolimab. Source of these receptors: an adult with an advanced solid tumor such as melanoma, head and neck, liver or kidney cancer. The CDR3 runs from the conserved cysteine through the conserved F or W. Each record gives: clone size, J gene, D gene, V gene, CDR3 DNA, CDR3 protein. The D gene is left open where the match is weak. Clone size is not always given. Where it is, it says once, few, many or a class for expanded clones.

clone_size: NA
j_call: TRBJ2-3
d_call: TRBD2
v_call: TRBV7-9
cdr3_nt: TGTGCCAGCAGCTTAGCTAGCGGGAACACAGATACGCAGTATTTT
cdr3_aa: CASSLASGNTDTQYF

clone_size: NA
j_call: TRBJ2-7
d_call: NA
v_call: TRBV5-1
cdr3_nt: TGCGCCAGCAGCGCCGAATCTGGGACATCCTACGAGCAGTACTTC
cdr3_aa: CASSAESGTSYEQYF

clone_size: NA
j_call: TRBJ1-1
d_call: NA
v_call: TRBV11-2
cdr3_nt: TGTGCCAGCAGCCCAACAGGGAAGACTGAAGCTTTCTTT
cdr3_aa: CASSPTGKTEAFF

clone_size: NA
j_call: TRBJ2-5
d_call: NA
v_call: TRBV5-1
cdr3_nt: TGCGCCAGCAGCTTGGTTGTCCAAGAGACCCAGTACTTC
cdr3_aa: CASSLVVQETQYF

clone_size: NA
j_call: TRBJ1-3
d_call: NA
v_call: TRBV4-3
cdr3_nt: TGCGCCAGCAGCCAAGATCGTGGGTTCGGGGTCAGGTCAGGAAACACCATATATTTT
cdr3_aa: CASSQDRGFGVRSGNTIYF

clone_size: NA
j_call: TRBJ1-4
d_call: TRBD1
v_call: TRBV19
cdr3_nt: TGTGCCAGTAACTACGGACAGGGTTCGGATGAAAAACTGTTTTTT
cdr3_aa: CASNYGQGSDEKLFF

clone_size: NA
j_call: TRBJ2-3
d_call: NA
v_call: TRBV29-1
cdr3_nt: TGCAGCGTTGTTCAAGATAGCACAGATACGCAGTATTTT
cdr3_aa: CSVVQDSTDTQYF

clone_size: NA
j_call: TRBJ1-2
d_call: TRBD1
v_call: TRBV2
cdr3_nt: TGTGCCAGCAGTAAGGACAGGTCGGGCTATGGCTACACCTTC
cdr3_aa: CASSKDRSGYGYTF

clone_size: once
j_call: TRBJ2-1
d_call: NA
v_call: TRBV13
cdr3_nt: TGTGCCAGCAGCTTAATTACCGGGGAGTACAATGAGCAGTTCTTC
cdr3_aa: CASSLITGEYNEQFF

clone_size: NA
j_call: TRBJ2-3
d_call: TRBD2
v_call: TRBV7-9
cdr3_nt: TGTGCCAGCAGCTTAGGGGCGGGGGGCACAGATACGCAGTATTTT
cdr3_aa: CASSLGAGGTDTQYF

clone_size: NA
j_call: TRBJ2-5
d_call: TRBD2
v_call: TRBV7-2
cdr3_nt: TGTGCCAGCACCATTGGACTAGCGGGGTTGGAGACCCAGTACTTC
cdr3_aa: CASTIGLAGLETQYF

clone_size: NA
j_call: TRBJ2-2
d_call: NA
v_call: TRBV7-6
cdr3_nt: TGTGCCAGCAGCCCCGCCGGGCTAGCTTCCGGGGAGCTGTTTTTT
cdr3_aa: CASSPAGLASGELFF

clone_size: NA
j_call: TRBJ2-1
d_call: NA
v_call: TRBV9
cdr3_nt: TGTGCCAGCAGCTACTTTGACGGGGGTGTCAATGAGCAGTTCTTC
cdr3_aa: CASSYFDGGVNEQFF

clone_size: few
j_call: TRBJ1-3
d_call: NA
v_call: TRBV6-1
cdr3_nt: TGTGCCAGCGACGGAGGGGCGATCTCTGGAAACACCATATATTTT
cdr3_aa: CASDGGAISGNTIYF

clone_size: NA
j_call: TRBJ2-5
d_call: TRBD2
v_call: TRBV6-1
cdr3_nt: TGTGCCAGCAGTGAAAGCGGGAGACAAGAGACCCAGTACTTC
cdr3_aa: CASSESGRQETQYF

clone_size: NA
j_call: TRBJ1-1
d_call: NA
v_call: TRBV7-5
cdr3_nt: TGTGCCACCCGGACCGGTCAGTGGGGAGCTTTCTTT
cdr3_aa: CATRTGQWGAFF

clone_size: NA
j_call: TRBJ2-3
d_call: TRBD2
v_call: TRBV4-3
cdr3_nt: TGCGCCAGCAGCCAAGATCTAGCTAGCGGGGGGCGAGGAGCAGATACGCAGTATTTT
cdr3_aa: CASSQDLASGGRGADTQYF

clone_size: NA
j_call: TRBJ1-1
d_call: NA
v_call: TRBV9
cdr3_nt: TGTGCCAGCAGCGAGGGGAACACTGAAGCTTTCTTT
cdr3_aa: CASSEGNTEAFF

clone_size: NA
j_call: TRBJ1-2
d_call: NA
v_call: TRBV5-1
cdr3_nt: TGCGCCAGCAACTTAATGGCTGGTCAGAACTATGGCTACACCTTC
cdr3_aa: CASNLMAGQNYGYTF

clone_size: NA
j_call: TRBJ1-4
d_call: NA
v_call: TRBV6-6
cdr3_nt: TGTGCCAGCACCCAGAGAAATGAAAAACTGTTTTTT
cdr3_aa: CASTQRNEKLFF

clone_size: NA
j_call: TRBJ2-5
d_call: TRBD2
v_call: TRBV7-8
cdr3_nt: TGTGCCAGCAGCTTAGTTATAGCGGGGGGGCCAGAGACCCAGTACTTC
cdr3_aa: CASSLVIAGGPETQYF

clone_size: NA
j_call: TRBJ1-1
d_call: NA
v_call: TRBV7-2
cdr3_nt: TGTGCCAGCAGCTGGGCGGGCGGGGGTATGAACACTGAAGCTTTCTTT
cdr3_aa: CASSWAGGGMNTEAFF

clone_size: NA
j_call: TRBJ1-6
d_call: NA
v_call: TRBV28
cdr3_nt: TGTGCCAGCAGTTTAATTCAAGATTCACCCCTCCACTTT
cdr3_aa: CASSLIQDSPLHF

clone_size: once
j_call: TRBJ1-3
d_call: NA
v_call: TRBV18
cdr3_nt: TGTGCCAGCTCACCAAACTTGATGGGACACAGCTCTGGAAACACCATATATTTT
cdr3_aa: CASSPNLMGHSSGNTIYF

clone_size: NA
j_call: TRBJ1-3
d_call: NA
v_call: TRBV18
cdr3_nt: TGTGCCAGCTCACCACGTACCAGCTCTGGAAACACCATATATTTT
cdr3_aa: CASSPRTSSGNTIYF

clone_size: NA
j_call: TRBJ2-5
d_call: NA
v_call: TRBV5-8
cdr3_nt: TGTGCCAGCAGCTTGGAAAGAGGGCCTAAAACGGAGACCCAGTACTTC
cdr3_aa: CASSLERGPKTETQYF

clone_size: NA
j_call: TRBJ2-7
d_call: NA
v_call: TRBV5-4
cdr3_nt: TGTGCCAGCAGCCACAGGGACATGGGGGCCTACGAGCAGTACTTC
cdr3_aa: CASSHRDMGAYEQYF

clone_size: few
j_call: TRBJ2-5
d_call: TRBD1
v_call: TRBV11-2
cdr3_nt: TGTGCCAGCAGCTTAGTGGACAGGGAAGAGACCCAGTACTTC
cdr3_aa: CASSLVDREETQYF

clone_size: NA
j_call: TRBJ2-5
d_call: NA
v_call: TRBV5-4
cdr3_nt: TGTGCCAGCAGCTCCTGGGGGCGCGAAGAGACCCAGTACTTC
cdr3_aa: CASSSWGREETQYF

clone_size: NA
j_call: TRBJ2-1
d_call: NA
v_call: TRBV4-3
cdr3_nt: TGCGCCAGCAGCCAAATGGGCAGTGGGGGCGATGAGCAGTTCTTC
cdr3_aa: CASSQMGSGGDEQFF

clone_size: NA
j_call: TRBJ2-2
d_call: NA
v_call: TRBV9
cdr3_nt: TGTGCCAGCAGCGTGTACACCGGGGAGCTGTTTTTT
cdr3_aa: CASSVYTGELFF

clone_size: NA
j_call: TRBJ1-1
d_call: NA
v_call: TRBV19
cdr3_nt: TGTGCCAGTATCGGGGGGGCAGGGCGCACTGAAGCTTTCTTT
cdr3_aa: CASIGGAGRTEAFF

clone_size: NA
j_call: TRBJ2-7
d_call: TRBD2
v_call: TRBV7-3
cdr3_nt: TGTGCCAGCAGCTTAAGGGGTGGCGGGGGTGGCTCCTACGAGCAGTACTTC
cdr3_aa: CASSLRGGGGGSYEQYF

clone_size: few
j_call: TRBJ1-1
d_call: TRBD1
v_call: TRBV7-2
cdr3_nt: TGTGCCAGCAGCGTACCAGCAGGGGGCGCGTCTTTCTTT
cdr3_aa: CASSVPAGGASFF

clone_size: NA
j_call: TRBJ1-2
d_call: NA
v_call: TRBV30
cdr3_nt: TGTGCCTGTTTTAAGGGGCTACGGGGCTACACCTTC
cdr3_aa: CACFKGLRGYTF

clone_size: NA
j_call: TRBJ1-1
d_call: NA
v_call: TRBV6-5
cdr3_nt: TGTGCCAGCAGGAAGGCCGACAGGAACACTGAAGCTTTCTTT
cdr3_aa: CASRKADRNTEAFF

clone_size: NA
j_call: TRBJ1-5
d_call: NA
v_call: TRBV6-4
cdr3_nt: TGTGCCAGCAGTGAGACCTGGGGTCAGCCCCAGCATTTT
cdr3_aa: CASSETWGQPQHF

clone_size: NA
j_call: TRBJ2-7
d_call: TRBD2
v_call: TRBV7-2
cdr3_nt: TGTGCCAGCAGCTTAAGCCTCCCCGGGGGGGGCTTCGACGAGCAGTACTTC
cdr3_aa: CASSLSLPGGGFDEQYF

clone_size: NA
j_call: TRBJ2-5
d_call: NA
v_call: TRBV5-1
cdr3_nt: TGCGCCAGCAGTCTCTCCCCCTCATCTCTGACAGCTAGGGGGGAGACCCAGTACTTC
cdr3_aa: CASSLSPSSLTARGETQYF

clone_size: NA
j_call: TRBJ2-7
d_call: TRBD1
v_call: TRBV18
cdr3_nt: TGTGCCAGCTCACCCGACAGGGTCAACGAGCAGTACTTC
cdr3_aa: CASSPDRVNEQYF

clone_size: few
j_call: TRBJ1-6
d_call: NA
v_call: TRBV30
cdr3_nt: TGTGCCTGGGGGAGGGGTGGTTCACCCCTCCACTTT
cdr3_aa: CAWGRGGSPLHF

clone_size: NA
j_call: TRBJ2-5
d_call: NA
v_call: TRBV2
cdr3_nt: TGTGCCAGCAGTCCAGATAGACAGTCTAAGAGAGAGACCCAGTACTTC
cdr3_aa: CASSPDRQSKRETQYF

clone_size: NA
j_call: TRBJ2-5
d_call: NA
v_call: TRBV7-3
cdr3_nt: TGTGCCAGCAGCTTGGACTCCGCCGGGGCCCAGTACTTC
cdr3_aa: CASSLDSAGAQYF

clone_size: NA
j_call: TRBJ2-2
d_call: TRBD2
v_call: TRBV19
cdr3_nt: TGTGCCAGTAGTATCGAAGTAGCGGGGGGGCCCTCCGGGGAGCTGTTTTTT
cdr3_aa: CASSIEVAGGPSGELFF

clone_size: NA
j_call: TRBJ2-7
d_call: NA
v_call: TRBV25-1
cdr3_nt: TGTGCCAGCAGTGAATTCGGCAGAAACTACGAGCAGTACTTC
cdr3_aa: CASSEFGRNYEQYF

clone_size: NA
j_call: TRBJ1-4
d_call: NA
v_call: TRBV2
cdr3_nt: TGTGCCAGCAGTCCCCTTGGGGGGGTTAATGAAAAACTGTTTTTT
cdr3_aa: CASSPLGGVNEKLFF